This paragraph reports one T cell receptor (beta chain). Its antigen is not known. The PCR employed 60 Vbeta primers together with 13 Jbeta primers. Authors' data handling: In a later analysis, some 80 million unique TCR beta chains included roughly 11 million shared by two or more donors. Produced via immunoSEQ multiplex PCR; TCRdb's table is partial and in-frame only. V, J and clone size were drawn from that table, and D and trimming were deduced from the DNA. This repertoire shows some 180,000 clones, almost 85% found once; its top ten account for about 2.5%. The data stem from a study of cytomegalovirus exposure and HLA in healthy donors. General study results and limits: The study found most TCR sequences rare, yet found some public TCRs in many donors.

Trimming took off 0 bases at V and 2 bases at J, with 4 bases between the two ends. From germline, CDR1 is GTSNPN and CDR2 SVGIG (reference sequence). The CDR3 extends over 12 amino acids. The receptor was derived from a woman aged 45-65 years in good health and CMV-seronegative. The material sequenced was PBMCs. This sequence joins TRBV30 and TRBJ1-2; D is unclear. CDR3 sequence: CAWSVQNYGYTF. The CDR3, as DNA: TGTGCCTGGAGTGTACAAAACTATGGCTACACCTTC.